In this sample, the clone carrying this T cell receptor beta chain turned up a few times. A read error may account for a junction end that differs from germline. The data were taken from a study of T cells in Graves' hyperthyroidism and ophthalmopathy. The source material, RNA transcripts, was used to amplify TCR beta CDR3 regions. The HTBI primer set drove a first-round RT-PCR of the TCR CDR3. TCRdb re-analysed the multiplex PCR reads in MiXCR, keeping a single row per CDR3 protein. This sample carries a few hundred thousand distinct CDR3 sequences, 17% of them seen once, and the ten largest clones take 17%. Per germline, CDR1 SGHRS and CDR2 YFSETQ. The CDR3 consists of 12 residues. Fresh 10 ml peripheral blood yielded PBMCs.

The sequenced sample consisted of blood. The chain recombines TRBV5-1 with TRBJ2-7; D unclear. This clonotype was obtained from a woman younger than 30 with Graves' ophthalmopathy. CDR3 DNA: TGTGCCAGCAGCTTGGCCGAGCAAGAGCAGTACTTC. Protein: CASSLAEQEQYF. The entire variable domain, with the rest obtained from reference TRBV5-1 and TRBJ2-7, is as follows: KAGVTQTPRYLIKTRGQQVTLSCSPISGHRSVSWYQQTPGQGLQFLFEYFSETQRNKGNFPGRFSGRQFSNSRSEMNVSTLELGDSALYLCASSLAEQEQYFGPGTRLTVT.